The source of this T cell receptor beta chain is a study of OX40 agonist ivuxolimab in advanced cancers. In the study overall: In three patients, partial responses were observed, one with hepatocellular carcinoma and two with cutaneous melanoma.

After removal of 4 bases from V and 6 bases from J, the junction contained 13 bases not matched to a gene. The CDR3 is 16 amino acids. Germline values: CDR1 SQVTM, CDR2 ANQGSEA. A single count supports this clone. Sampled blood was obtained at baseline, cycle 4 day 1, and cycle 7 day 1. Sequencing was performed with immunoSEQ multiplex PCR; in TCRdb, only in-frame clones are kept and a portion is missing. The profile shows a few thousand clones, over 70% of them singletons. This sequence was found in an adult with an advanced solid tumor such as melanoma, head and neck, liver or kidney cancer. The material was CD4+ or CD8+ T cells sorted from blood, obtained in a trial of the OX40 agonist ivuxolimab. This chain links TRBV29-1 with TRBJ2-3; 10 nucleotides align to TRBD1. The DNA of the CDR3 is TGCAGCGTTGTGGGGGGCCGGGACAGGGGTTATGATACGCAGTATTTT. Its translation is CSVVGGRDRGYDTQYF.